Sequencing of this T cell receptor beta chain was carried out in a study of blood T cells in healthy people across ages. The table lists this clonotype with a few counts. CDR1 and CDR2 from the germline V gene are DFQATT and SNEGSKA (reference sequence). J gave up 0 bases and V 3 bases, and 6 bases lay outside the gene matches. The CDR3 spans 16 residues. The use of a sample-barcoded 5' primer and a J-beta primer mix characterized a second PCR of 7 to 11 cycles. TCRdb re-called the 5' RACE reads with MiXCR, one entry per CDR3 protein. The sample yields around 1,800,000 distinct CDR3 sequences, approximately 40% seen once.

The source of this sequence is a human donor in good health. Sequenced material: blood. The chain combines TRBV20-1 with TRBJ2-1; 9 bases are a match to TRBD2. CDR3 nucleotide sequence: TGCAGTGCTAGCTCAAGCGGGGGGTACTCCTACAATGAGCAGTTCTTC. It specifies CSASSSGGYSYNEQFF.